Sequencing of this T cell receptor (beta chain) was carried out in a study of Graves' ophthalmopathy and Graves' hyperthyroidism. Study-level results: Thyroid clonotypes that were expanded above 0.001 frequency mostly also appeared in blood. Ophthalmopathy cases were distinguished from stable hyperthyroidism by a 13-signature model, reaching over 85% sensitivity and 81.08% specificity.

As regards this clonotype: The target antigen is unknown.

Amplification of the TCR beta CDR3 regions used RNA transcripts (as template). After a first-round RT-PCR with HTBI primers, a second-round multiplex PCR was run. TCRdb fed the multiplex PCR reads into MiXCR, producing one record per CDR3 protein. The table has approximately 50,000 distinct CDR3 sequences, roughly 52% seen once. Having ophthalmopathy, the donors showed moderate-to-severe activity, CAS ≥3 and NOSPECS ≥4, with disease lasting under 3 months. Physicians reached a diagnosis by relying on clinical symptoms, serum thyroxine, TRAb, thyroid ultrasound and orbital computed tomography. Sequencing used peripheral blood. This sequence was found in an adult man with Graves' ophthalmopathy.

In DNA form, the CDR3 reads TGTGCCAGCAGCTTAGTGAGGGGGATAAGCTACAATGAGCAGTTCTTC. Translating it yields CASSLVRGISYNEQFF. This sequence joins TRBV7-2 and TRBJ2-1; a possible D gene is TRBD1 (6 bases). This CDR3 has 16 amino acids. The V and J ends lost 1 base and 3 bases respectively, with 13 bases between them. Germline V gene sequence: CDR1 SGHTA, CDR2 FQGNSA.